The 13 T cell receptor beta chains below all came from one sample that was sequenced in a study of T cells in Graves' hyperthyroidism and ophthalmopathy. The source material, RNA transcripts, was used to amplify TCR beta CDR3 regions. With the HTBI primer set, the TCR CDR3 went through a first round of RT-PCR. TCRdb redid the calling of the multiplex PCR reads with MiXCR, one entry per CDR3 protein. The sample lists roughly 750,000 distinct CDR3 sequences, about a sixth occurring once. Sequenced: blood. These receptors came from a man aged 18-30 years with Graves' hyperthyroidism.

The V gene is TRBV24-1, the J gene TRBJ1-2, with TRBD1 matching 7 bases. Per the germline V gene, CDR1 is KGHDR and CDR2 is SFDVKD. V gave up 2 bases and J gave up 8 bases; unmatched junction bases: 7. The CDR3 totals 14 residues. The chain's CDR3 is CATSDSDRVRGYTF. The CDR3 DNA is TGTGCCACCAGTGATTCCGACAGGGTGAGAGGCTACACCTTC.

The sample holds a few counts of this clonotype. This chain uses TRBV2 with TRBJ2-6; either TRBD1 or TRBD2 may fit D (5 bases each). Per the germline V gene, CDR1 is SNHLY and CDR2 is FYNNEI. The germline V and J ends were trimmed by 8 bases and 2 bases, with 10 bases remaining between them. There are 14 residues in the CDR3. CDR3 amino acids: CASGGGTGANVLTF. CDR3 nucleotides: TGTGCCAGCGGGGGTGGGACTGGGGCCAACGTCCTGACTTTC. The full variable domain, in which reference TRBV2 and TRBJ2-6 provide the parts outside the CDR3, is EPEVTQTPSHQVTQMGQEVILRCVPISNHLYFYWYRQILGQKVEFLVSFYNNEISEKSEIFDDQFSVERPDGSNFTLKIRSTKLEDSAMYFCASGGGTGANVLTFGAGSRLTVL.

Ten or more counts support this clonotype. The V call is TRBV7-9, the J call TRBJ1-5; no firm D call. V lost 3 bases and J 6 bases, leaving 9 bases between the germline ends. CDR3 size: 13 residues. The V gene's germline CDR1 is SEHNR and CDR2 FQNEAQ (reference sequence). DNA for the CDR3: TGTGCCAGCAGCTTTACAGAAGGTCAGCCCCAGCATTTT. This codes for CASSFTEGQPQHF.

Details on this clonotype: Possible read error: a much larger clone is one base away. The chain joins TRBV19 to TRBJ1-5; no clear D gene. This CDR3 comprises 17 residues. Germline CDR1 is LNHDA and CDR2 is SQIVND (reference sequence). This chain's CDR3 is CASGIRTGPTMNQPQHF. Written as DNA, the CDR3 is TGTGCCAGTGGTATAAGGACGGGCCCTACCATGAATCAGCCCCAGCATTTT.

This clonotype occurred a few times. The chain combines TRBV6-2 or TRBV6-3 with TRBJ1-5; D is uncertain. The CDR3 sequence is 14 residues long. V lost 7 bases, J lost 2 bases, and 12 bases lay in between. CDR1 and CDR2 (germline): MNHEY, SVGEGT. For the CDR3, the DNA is TGTGCCAGCACCTCTCTGGACGGCAATCAGCCCCAGCATTTT. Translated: CASTSLDGNQPQHF.

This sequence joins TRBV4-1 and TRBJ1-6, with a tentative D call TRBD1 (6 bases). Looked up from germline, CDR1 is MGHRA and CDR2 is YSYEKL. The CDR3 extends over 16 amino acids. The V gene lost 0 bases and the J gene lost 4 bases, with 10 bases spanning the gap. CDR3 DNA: TGCGCCAGCAGCCAAGATCCGGGACATTATAATTCACCCCTCCACTTT. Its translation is CASSQDPGHYNSPLHF.

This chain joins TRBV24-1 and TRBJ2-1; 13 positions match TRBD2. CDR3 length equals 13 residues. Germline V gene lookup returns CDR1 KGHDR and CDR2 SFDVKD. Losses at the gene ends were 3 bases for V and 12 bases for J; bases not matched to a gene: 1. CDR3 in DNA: TGTGCCACCAGTGATGGGACTAGCGGGGCGCAGTTCTTC. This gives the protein CATSDGTSGAQFF.

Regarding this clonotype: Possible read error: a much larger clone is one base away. The CDR3 DNA follows: TGCAGTGCTAGTATCCTAGCGGGAGATCATGATGAGCAGTACTTC. This translates into CSASILAGDHDEQYF. This chain joins TRBV20-1 and TRBJ2-7; 10 nucleotides align to TRBD2. V lost 3 bases and J lost 7; bases outside the gene matches: 12. This CDR3 is built from 15 residues. Germline assignment: CDR1 DFQATT and CDR2 SNEGSKA (reference sequence).

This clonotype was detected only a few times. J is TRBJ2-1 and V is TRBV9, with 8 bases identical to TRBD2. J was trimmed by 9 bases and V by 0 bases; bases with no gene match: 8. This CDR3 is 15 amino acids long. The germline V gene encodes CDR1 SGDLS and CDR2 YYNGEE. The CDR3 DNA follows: TGTGCCAGCAGCGTAGAGGCGGGAGGACCCCCTGAGCAGTTCTTC. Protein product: CASSVEAGGPPEQFF.

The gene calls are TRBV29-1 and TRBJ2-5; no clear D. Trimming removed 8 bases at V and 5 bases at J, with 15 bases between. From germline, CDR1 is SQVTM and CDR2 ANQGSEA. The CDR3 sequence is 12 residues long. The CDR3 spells CSWVGWSETQYF. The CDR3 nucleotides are TGCAGCTGGGTTGGCTGGTCGGAGACCCAGTACTTC.

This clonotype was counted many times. The CDR3 sequence is CASSLMTALSGNTIYF. The CDR3 nucleotides read TGTGCCAGCAGTCTAATGACAGCGCTCTCTGGAAACACCATATATTTT. The chain links TRBV12-3 or TRBV12-4 to TRBJ1-3; a possible D gene is TRBD1 (5 bases). The CDR3 loop spans 16 amino acids. Trimming shortened V by 5 bases and J by 0 bases, and 14 bases separated the two germline ends.

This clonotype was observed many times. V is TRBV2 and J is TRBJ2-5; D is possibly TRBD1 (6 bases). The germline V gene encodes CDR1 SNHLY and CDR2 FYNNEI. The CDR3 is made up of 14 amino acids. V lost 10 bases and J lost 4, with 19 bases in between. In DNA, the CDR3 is TGTGCCACCCGGGCCCTGACAGGAGGAGAGACCCAGTACTTC. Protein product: CATRALTGGETQYF.

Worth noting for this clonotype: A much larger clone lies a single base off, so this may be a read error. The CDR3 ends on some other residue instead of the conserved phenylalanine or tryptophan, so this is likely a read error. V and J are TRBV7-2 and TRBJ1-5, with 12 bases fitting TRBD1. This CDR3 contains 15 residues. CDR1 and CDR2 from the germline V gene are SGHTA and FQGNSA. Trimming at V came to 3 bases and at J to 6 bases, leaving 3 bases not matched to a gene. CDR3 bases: TGTGCCAGCAGCTTTGGGACAGGGGGCGTTCAGCCCCAGCATCTT. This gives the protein CASSFGTGGVQPQHL.